This entry describes one T cell receptor (beta chain). Amplification used 60 Vbeta primers and 13 Jbeta primers. Sequencing used immunoSEQ multiplex PCR; TCRdb keeps in-frame clones, though not all of them. This sample has around 140,000 clones, with roughly three fifths found just once. The record originates from a study of cytomegalovirus exposure and HLA in healthy donors. Germline CDR1 reads SGHTA; CDR2 reads FQGNSA. Trimming removed 5 bases from V and 3 bases from J; junction bases left unmatched: 14. The CDR3 is made up of 17 amino acids. Sequencing input: PBMCs. The TCR sequence derives from a woman aged 55-75 years in good health and CMV-seronegative. The rearrangement links TRBV7-2 to TRBJ2-3; 7 nucleotides match TRBD2. CDR3 nucleotides: TGTGCCAGCAGCCACAGGTGGGGGGGTAGCGGAACAGATACGCAGTATTTT. Protein: CASSHRWGGSGTDTQYF.